This TCR beta chain was observed in a study of T cell responses to AZD1222 COVID-19 vaccine. V shed 0 bases and J shed 0 bases, with 7 bases lying between them. The germline gives CDR1 SGHRS, CDR2 YFSETQ. The CDR3 runs 14 residues. TCRdb keeps only in-frame clones here, not all; method: immunoSEQ multiplex PCR. Among more than 95,000 clones, approximately 90% were seen once, and the ten largest hold 8.5% to 14%. General study results and limits: Only after the peak T cell response were repertoires sampled. A reported finding is that nearly half of spike-specific TCRs target unmutated variant regions.

Notes on this clone: Its matching antigen is unknown.

The chain links TRBV5-1 to TRBJ2-7, with D unclear. This material consisted of peripheral blood, taken on day 0 of MenACWY control vaccination. The receptor comes from an adult in good health. This CDR3 is CASSLVPVSYEQYF. The CDR3 nucleotides are TGCGCCAGCAGCTTGGTGCCCGTCTCCTACGAGCAGTACTTC.